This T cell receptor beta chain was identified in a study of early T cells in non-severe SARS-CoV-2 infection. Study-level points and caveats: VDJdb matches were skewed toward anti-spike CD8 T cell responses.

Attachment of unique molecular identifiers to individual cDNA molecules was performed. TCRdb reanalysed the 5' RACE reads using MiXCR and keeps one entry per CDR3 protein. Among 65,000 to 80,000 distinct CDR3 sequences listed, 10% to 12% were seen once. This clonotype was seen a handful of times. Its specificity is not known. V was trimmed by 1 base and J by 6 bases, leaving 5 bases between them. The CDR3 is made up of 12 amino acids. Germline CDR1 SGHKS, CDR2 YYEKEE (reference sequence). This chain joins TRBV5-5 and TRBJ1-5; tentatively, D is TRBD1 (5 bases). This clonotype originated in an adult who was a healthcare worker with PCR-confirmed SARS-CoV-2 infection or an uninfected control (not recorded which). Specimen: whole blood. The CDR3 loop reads CASSLTGQPQHF. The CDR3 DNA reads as TGTGCCAGCAGCTTGACAGGTCAGCCCCAGCATTTT.